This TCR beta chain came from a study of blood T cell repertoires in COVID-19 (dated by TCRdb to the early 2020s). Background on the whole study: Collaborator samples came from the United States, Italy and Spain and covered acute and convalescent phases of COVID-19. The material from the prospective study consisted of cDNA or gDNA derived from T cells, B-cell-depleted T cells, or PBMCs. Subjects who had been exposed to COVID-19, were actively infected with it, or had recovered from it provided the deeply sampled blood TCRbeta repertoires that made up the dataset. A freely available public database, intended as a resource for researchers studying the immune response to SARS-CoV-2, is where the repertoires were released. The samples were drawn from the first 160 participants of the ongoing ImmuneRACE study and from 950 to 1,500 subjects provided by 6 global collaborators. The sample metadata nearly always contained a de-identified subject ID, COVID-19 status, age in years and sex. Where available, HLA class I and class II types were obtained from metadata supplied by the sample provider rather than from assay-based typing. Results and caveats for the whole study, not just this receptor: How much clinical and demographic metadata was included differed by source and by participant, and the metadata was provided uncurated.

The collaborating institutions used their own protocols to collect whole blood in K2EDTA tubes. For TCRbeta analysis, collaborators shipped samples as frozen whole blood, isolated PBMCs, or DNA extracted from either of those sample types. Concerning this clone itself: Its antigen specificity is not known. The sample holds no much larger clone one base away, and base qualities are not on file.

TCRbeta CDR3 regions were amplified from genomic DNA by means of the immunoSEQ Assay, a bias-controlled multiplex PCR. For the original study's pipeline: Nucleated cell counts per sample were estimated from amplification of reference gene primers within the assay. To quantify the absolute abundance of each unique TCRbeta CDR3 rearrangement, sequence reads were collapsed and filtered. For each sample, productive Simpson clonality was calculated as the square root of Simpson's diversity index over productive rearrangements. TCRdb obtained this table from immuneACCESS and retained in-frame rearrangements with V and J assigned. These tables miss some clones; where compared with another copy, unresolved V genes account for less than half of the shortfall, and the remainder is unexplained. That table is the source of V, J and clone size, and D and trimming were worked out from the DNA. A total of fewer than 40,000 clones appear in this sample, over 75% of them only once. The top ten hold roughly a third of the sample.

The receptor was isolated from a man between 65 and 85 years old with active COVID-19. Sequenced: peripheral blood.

The DNA sequence is as follows: TGTGCCAGCAGTCTGACAGGTTCGGGGGGCACCATATATTTT. This yields the protein CASSLTGSGGTIYF. The V gene is TRBV27 and the J gene is TRBJ1-3; the best D guess is TRBD1, with 6 bases matching. From the cysteine through the phenylalanine, the CDR3 covers 14 amino acids. Left in the record is the CDR3 DNA by itself, 42 bases read in frame from the first base. The trim is 5 bases for V and 9 bases for J, with a gap of 17 bases between the germline ends. Looking up the germline V gene (reference sequence) yields CDR1 MNHEY and CDR2 SMNVEV.